This T cell receptor beta chain was recovered during a study of blood T cell repertoires in COVID-19. Study-wide background: COVID-19 samples collected from the United States, Italy and Spain covered acute and convalescent phases. In each case, the material was cDNA or gDNA derived from T cells, B-cell-depleted T cells, or PBMCs.

Generated by immunoSEQ multiplex PCR, the TCRdb table keeps only in-frame clones and is missing some. The top ten clones hold less than 5.5% of a sample with 45,000 to 55,000 clones, around four fifths of them seen once. Trimming shortened V by 5 bases and J by 3 bases, and 14 bases separated the two germline ends. The germline V gene has CDR1 MGHRA and CDR2 YSYEKL. This CDR3 has 15 amino acids. The receptor was isolated from a human donor in a cohort sampled during active COVID-19. V gene TRBV4-1 combines with J gene TRBJ1-5; D call uncertain. Sequenced input: peripheral blood. The CDR3: CASSWEGRNNQPQHF. The CDR3 nucleotides are TGCGCCAGCAGCTGGGAGGGAAGGAACAATCAGCCCCAGCATTTT.